This T cell receptor (beta chain) was recovered during a study of T cell changes during pregnancy in multiple sclerosis. Sequenced by immunoSEQ multiplex PCR; TCRdb stores in-frame clones only, minus some. This sample yields some 80,000 clones, of which just over 90% are seen a single time; over 1.1% belongs to the top ten. Germline V gene sequence: CDR1 SGDLS, CDR2 YYNGEE. The CDR3 totals 18 residues. Trimming took off 4 bases at V and 0 bases at J, with 22 bases between the two ends. The receptor was isolated from a female donor with multiple sclerosis, enrolled in a pregnancy study. The sample in question was peripheral blood, obtained before pregnancy. This rearrangement joins TRBV9 to TRBJ1-2; D gene ambiguous. The CDR3: CASSLGGEVRGANYGYTF. Written as DNA, the CDR3 is TGTGCCAGCAGCCTGGGCGGGGAGGTGCGGGGTGCTAACTATGGCTACACCTTC.